Below, one TCR beta chain is given with its context. The record originates from a study of monozygotic twins with inflammatory bowel disease. This CDR3 is built from 13 residues. The germline V gene encodes CDR1 DFQATT and CDR2 SNEGSKA (reference sequence). Amplification used two nested PCRs: around 15 cycles, then 9 cycles, on TCRalpha/TCRbeta cDNA. TCRdb processed the 5' RACE reads again and assigns one entry to each CDR3 protein, with no DNA. This sample's clone table lists a few hundred thousand distinct CDR3 sequences. V and J are TRBV20-1 and TRBJ1-3; TCRdb picks TRBD1, but there is no DNA to check that call. The sequencing input was blood. This TCR derives from a human donor with ulcerative colitis or Crohn's disease, or a healthy co-twin of an affected twin (not recorded which). CDR3 region: CSAITGDGNTIYF.